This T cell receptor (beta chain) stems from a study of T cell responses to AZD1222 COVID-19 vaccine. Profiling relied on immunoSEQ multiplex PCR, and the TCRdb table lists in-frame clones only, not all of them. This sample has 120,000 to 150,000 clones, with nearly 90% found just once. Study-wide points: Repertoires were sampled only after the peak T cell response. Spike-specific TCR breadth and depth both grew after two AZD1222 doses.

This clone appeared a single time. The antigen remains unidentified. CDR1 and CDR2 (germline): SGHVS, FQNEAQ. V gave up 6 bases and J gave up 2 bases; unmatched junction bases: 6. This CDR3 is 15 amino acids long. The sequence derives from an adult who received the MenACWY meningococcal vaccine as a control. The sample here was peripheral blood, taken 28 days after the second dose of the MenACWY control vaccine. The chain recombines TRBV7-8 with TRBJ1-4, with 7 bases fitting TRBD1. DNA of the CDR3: TGTGCCAGCAGTAACAGGGGTTCTACTAATGAAAAACTGTTTTTT. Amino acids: CASSNRGSTNEKLFF. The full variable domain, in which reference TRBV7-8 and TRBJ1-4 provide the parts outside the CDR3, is GAGVSQSPRYKVAKRGQDVALRCDPISGHVSLFWYQQALGQGPEFLTYFQNEAQLDKSGLPSDRFFAERPEGSVSTLKIQRTQQEDSAVYLCASSNRGSTNEKLFFGSGTQLSVL.